The clone carrying this TCR beta chain showed up many times. The record originates from a study of blood T cells in healthy people across ages. Primers used in a second PCR of about 6 to 11 cycles were a sample-barcoded 5' primer and a J-beta primer mix. TCRdb re-called the 5' RACE reads with MiXCR, one entry per CDR3 protein. Among approximately 680,000 distinct CDR3 sequences, 32% were seen once, and the ten largest hold 15%. The CDR3 contains 13 residues. V lost 5 bases to trimming and J lost 4 bases, with 14 bases between them. Germline V gene lookup returns CDR1 SQVTM and CDR2 ANQGSEA. The chain couples TRBV29-1 to TRBJ1-1, with D hard to call. This clonotype was sampled from a woman of 80 years or more in good health. Source material: blood. CDR3: CSVHRGLGTEAFF. In DNA, the CDR3 is TGCAGCGTTCATCGAGGGTTGGGCACTGAAGCTTTCTTT. The full variable domain, rest sourced from reference TRBV29-1 and TRBJ1-1, is SAVISQKPSRDICQRGTSLTIQCQVDSQVTMMFWYRQQPGQSLTLIATANQGSEATYESGFVIDKFPISRPNLTFSTLTVSNMSPEDSSIYLCSVHRGLGTEAFFGQGTRLTVV.